This T cell receptor (beta chain) was documented in a study of Graves' ophthalmopathy and Graves' hyperthyroidism. This clonotype was seen many times. The V segment lost 2 bases and the J segment 7 bases; nucleotides outside the gene matches: 11. There are 16 residues in the CDR3. Germline CDR1 reads SQVTM; CDR2 reads ANQGSEA. The sequenced template was RNA, covering the TCR beta CDR3 region. The first-round RT-PCR employed HTBI primers together with the Qiagen OneStep RT-PCR kit. A multiplex PCR was then performed as the second round. Using its own MiXCR run on the multiplex PCR reads, TCRdb lists one record per CDR3 protein. The sample carries over a million distinct CDR3 sequences, 36% recorded once. New diagnoses, under 2 months' duration, and ages 18 to 65 characterized the hyperthyroidism patients.

This sequence joins TRBV29-1 and TRBJ2-2; 9 bases align to TRBD2. Sequencing input: peripheral blood or thyroid tissue (not recorded which). This TCR derives from an adult man with Graves' hyperthyroidism. The CDR3 loop reads CSVESRSGRFHGELFF. The CDR3 DNA is TGCAGCGTTGAATCGAGAAGCGGGAGGTTCCACGGGGAGCTGTTTTTT.